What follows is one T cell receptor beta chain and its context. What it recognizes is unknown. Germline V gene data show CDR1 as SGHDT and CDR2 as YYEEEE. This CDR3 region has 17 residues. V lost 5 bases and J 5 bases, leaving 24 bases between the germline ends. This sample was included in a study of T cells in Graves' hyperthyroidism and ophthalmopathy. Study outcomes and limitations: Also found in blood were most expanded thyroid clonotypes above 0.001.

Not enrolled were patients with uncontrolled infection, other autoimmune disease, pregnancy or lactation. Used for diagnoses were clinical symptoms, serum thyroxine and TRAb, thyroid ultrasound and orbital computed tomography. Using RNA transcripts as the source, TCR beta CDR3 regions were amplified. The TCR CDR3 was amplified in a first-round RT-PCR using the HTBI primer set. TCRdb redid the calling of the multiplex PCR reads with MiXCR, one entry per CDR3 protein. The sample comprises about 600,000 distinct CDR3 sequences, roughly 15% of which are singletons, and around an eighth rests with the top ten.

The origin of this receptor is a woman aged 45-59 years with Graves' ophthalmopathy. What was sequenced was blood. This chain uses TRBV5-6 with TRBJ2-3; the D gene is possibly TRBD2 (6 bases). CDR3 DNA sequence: TGTGCCAGCAGTTACGTAGCGGTGGGGAACCCGAGAGATACGCAGTATTTT. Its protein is CASSYVAVGNPRDTQYF.